Below are 27 T cell receptor beta chains sequenced from a single sample in a study of T cells in Graves' hyperthyroidism and ophthalmopathy. Template material for amplifying TCR beta CDR3 regions consisted of RNA transcripts. The HTBI set primed first-round TCR CDR3 RT-PCR. TCRdb redid the calling of the multiplex PCR reads with MiXCR, one entry per CDR3 protein. The sample records over 550,000 distinct CDR3 sequences, around 15% being singletons. The sample consisted of blood. These receptor sequences come from a woman aged 18-29 years with Graves' hyperthyroidism.

The chain has TRBV7-9 and TRBJ1-3; no clear D gene. V was shortened by 1 base and J by 4 bases, with 17 bases between the two germline ends. Germline values: CDR1 SEHNR, CDR2 FQNEAQ (reference sequence). The CDR3 is made up of 17 amino acids. CDR3 residues: CASSLGVGGVKGNTIYF. The CDR3 nucleotides are TGTGCCAGCAGCTTAGGCGTCGGCGGGGTAAAAGGAAACACCATATATTTT.

The rearrangement joins TRBV7-9 to TRBJ1-4, with 8 bases aligning to TRBD1. V shed 5 bases and J 7 bases; nucleotides not matched to a gene: 9. The germline CDR1 and CDR2 sequences are SEHNR and FQNEAQ (reference sequence). There are 15 residues in the CDR3. The CDR3 region is CASSQGAGEREKLFF. CDR3 DNA: TGTGCCAGCAGCCAGGGGGCGGGCGAGCGTGAAAAACTGTTTTTT. The full variable domain, completed using reference TRBV7-9 and TRBJ1-4, is DTGVSQNPRHKITKRGQNVTFRCDPISEHNRLYWYRQTLGQGPEFLTYFQNEAQLEKSRLLSDRFSAERPKGSFSTLEIQRTEQGDSAMYLCASSQGAGEREKLFFGSGTQLSVL.

With respect to this clonotype: This could be a read error, since a much larger clone is one nucleotide away. The gene calls are TRBV7-2 and TRBJ2-1; D may be TRBD1 (6 bases). Trimming took off 3 bases at V and 5 bases at J, with 8 bases between the two ends. From germline, CDR1 is SGHTA and CDR2 FQGNSA. This CDR3 is built from 13 residues. CDR3 in amino acids: CASSLDSDNEQFF. In DNA, the CDR3 is TGTGCCAGCAGCTTGGACAGCGACAATGAGCAGTTCTTC.

The table lists this clonotype with many counts. This rearrangement joins TRBV11-2 to TRBJ2-7, with TRBD1 matching over 9 bases. The J segment lost 6 bases and the V segment lost 5 bases, leaving 11 bases of the junction unmatched. The CDR3 contains 15 residues. Germline CDR1 and CDR2: SGHAT and FQNNGV. The CDR3: CASSAPLGTGTEQYF. In DNA form, the CDR3 reads TGTGCCAGCAGCGCCCCTTTGGGGACAGGGACCGAGCAGTACTTC. The full variable domain, completed using reference TRBV11-2 and TRBJ2-7, is EAGVAQSPRYKIIEKRQSVAFWCNPISGHATLYWYQQILGQGPKLLIQFQNNGVVDDSQLPKDRFSAERLKGVDSTLKIQPAKLEDSAVYLCASSAPLGTGTEQYFGPGTRLTVT.

This clonotype was counted many times. The chain couples TRBV6-1 to TRBJ1-2; D may be TRBD1 (5 bases). This CDR3 spans 14 amino acids. CDR1 is MNHNS and CDR2 is SASEGT in the germline V gene. The V gene lost 5 bases and the J gene lost 7 bases, with 17 bases spanning the gap. As DNA, the CDR3 is TGTGCCAGCAGTAGCCAGGGTGGTTCCTTTGGCTACACCTTC. Its translation is CASSSQGGSFGYTF.

This clonotype appeared a few times. CDR3 sequence (DNA): TGTGCCAGCAGTTTCGGGACAGGGTTGGAGCCCCAGCATTTT. Amino acids: CASSFGTGLEPQHF. This rearrangement joins TRBV6-2 or TRBV6-3 to TRBJ1-5, with 9 bases matching TRBD1. The CDR3 length is 14 residues. Germline assignment: CDR1 MNHEY and CDR2 SVGEGT. V dropped 4 bases and J dropped 8; count of bases not matched to a gene: 6.

This clonotype appeared many times. This rearrangement joins TRBV20-1 to TRBJ1-5; 7 bases agree with TRBD1. Germline CDR1 DFQATT, CDR2 SNEGSKA (reference sequence). The V and J ends lost 5 bases and 4 bases, in that order; junction bases with no gene match: 2. This CDR3 contains 12 residues. CDR3 loop: CSAVQGNQPQHF. CDR3 coding DNA: TGCAGTGCTGTACAGGGGAATCAGCCCCAGCATTTT.

This clonotype has only a few counts. The gene calls are TRBV19 and TRBJ2-2; TRBD2 matches at 9 bases. From germline, CDR1 is LNHDA and CDR2 SQIVND (reference sequence). The CDR3 covers 11 residues. DNA for the CDR3: TGTAGCGGGGGGTACACCGGGGAGCTGTTTTTT. Protein product: CSGGYTGELFF.

This clonotype was counted only a few times. V usage is TRBV29-1 and J usage is TRBJ1-1; D may be TRBD1 (5 bases). The CDR3 is made up of 13 amino acids. From germline, CDR1 is SQVTM and CDR2 ANQGSEA. CDR3 region: CSVGGGTNTEAFF. CDR3 DNA: TGCAGTGTAGGTGGGGGGACGAACACTGAAGCTTTCTTT.

The V gene is TRBV12-3 or TRBV12-4, the J gene TRBJ2-2; possible D gene TRBD1, 5 bases. CDR3 size: 13 residues. Trimming removed 6 bases from V and 6 bases from J, with 11 bases in between. The CDR3 DNA reads as TGTGCCAGCAGGCAACAGGAAGCCGGGGAGCTGTTTTTT. Translating gives CASRQQEAGELFF.

This clonotype turned up a few times. The V and J genes are TRBV24-1 and TRBJ2-5; D may be TRBD1 or TRBD2 (6 bases each). From germline, CDR1 is KGHDR and CDR2 SFDVKD. The CDR3 extends over 15 amino acids. Between the trimmed V and J ends, which lost 4 bases and 5 bases, there was a span of 16 bases. CDR3 DNA sequence: TGTGCCACCAGTGAATTTGGGGGGCCTAGGGAGACCCAGTACTTC. Protein product: CATSEFGGPRETQYF.

This clonotype was recorded at least ten times. DNA for the CDR3: TGCAGTGCTCCCGACCCCCGGGACAGGGCGGGAAATGAGCAGTTCTTC. Translation: CSAPDPRDRAGNEQFF. The rearrangement joins TRBV20-1 to TRBJ2-1; 9 positions match TRBD1. This CDR3 comprises 16 residues. The ends lost 5 bases at V and 7 bases at J; junction bases unmatched: 15. Germline V gene data show CDR1 as DFQATT and CDR2 as SNEGSKA (reference sequence).

V is TRBV7-6 and J is TRBJ2-1; 14 positions match TRBD2. Germline lookup yields CDR1 SGHVS and CDR2 FNYEAQ. The CDR3 length is 21 residues. J lost 3 bases, V lost 2 bases, and 15 bases had no gene match. In DNA form, the CDR3 reads TGTGCCAGCAGCTTACCCGGACAGCCGACTAGCGGGAGGGCCAGCTACAATGAGCAGTTCTTC. Its protein is CASSLPGQPTSGRASYNEQFF.

This clonotype turned up a few times. V and J are TRBV10-3 and TRBJ1-5, with a possible D match to TRBD1 (5 bases). Germline values: CDR1 ENHRY, CDR2 SYGVKD. This CDR3 region has 13 residues. Between the trimmed V and J ends, which lost 4 bases and 5 bases, there was a span of 9 bases. The CDR3: CAISADRYQPQHF. The CDR3 nucleotides are TGTGCCATCAGTGCAGACAGATATCAGCCCCAGCATTTT.

This clonotype was seen a handful of times. This chain uses TRBV3-1 with TRBJ2-2; weak D call: TRBD2 (6 bases). V lost 4 bases, J lost 8 bases, and 20 bases lay in between. CDR1 is LGHDT, CDR2 YNNKEL, per germline (reference sequence). CDR3 length: 16 residues. The CDR3 region has the DNA TGTGCCAGCAGCCCACAGATGGGACTGCGGCGGGGGGAGCTGTTTTTT. Translation: CASSPQMGLRRGELFF.

This clonotype was detected many times. This chain joins TRBV7-2 and TRBJ2-5; D is possibly TRBD1 (5 bases). Germline CDR1 and CDR2: SGHTA and FQGNSA. V dropped 2 bases and J dropped 4 bases, with 14 bases sitting between them. This CDR3 has 15 amino acids. The CDR3 DNA reads TGTGCCAGCAGCTTATCAGGCAGGGTCGCAGAGACCCAGTACTTC. Amino acid sequence: CASSLSGRVAETQYF.

This clonotype was found many times. The V gene is TRBV5-1, the J gene TRBJ2-1, with 7 bases aligning to TRBD2. The trim removed 0 bases at V and 5 bases at J, leaving 8 bases unmatched. Per germline, CDR1 SGHRS and CDR2 YFSETQ. This CDR3 contains 16 residues. CDR3 in amino acids: CASSLDASGVHNEQFF. CDR3 bases: TGCGCCAGCAGCTTGGACGCTAGCGGAGTACACAATGAGCAGTTCTTC. Drawing the rest from reference TRBV5-1 and TRBJ2-1, the complete variable domain is KAGVTQTPRYLIKTRGQQVTLSCSPISGHRSVSWYQQTPGQGLQFLFEYFSETQRNKGNFPGRFSGRQFSNSRSEMNVSTLELGDSALYLCASSLDASGVHNEQFFGPGTRLTVL.

This clonotype has ten or more counts. This chain uses TRBV6-1 with TRBJ1-1; tentatively, D is TRBD1 (6 bases). Per the germline V gene, CDR1 is MNHNS and CDR2 is SASEGT. Trimming stripped 5 bases from V and 0 bases from J, with 10 bases between. The CDR3 has 14 amino acids. The CDR3 DNA reads as TGTGCCAGCAGTCCAAGGGGGGTGAACACTGAAGCTTTCTTT. The encoded protein is CASSPRGVNTEAFF.

V usage is TRBV25-1 and J usage is TRBJ1-1; D is uncertain. In germline, CDR1 is MGHDK, CDR2 SYGVNS. Trimming took off 7 bases at V and 1 base at J, with 10 bases between the two ends. The CDR3 covers 13 residues. The CDR3, as DNA: TGTGCCAGCACGGGAATCGGGAACACTGAAGCTTTCTTT. Its translation: CASTGIGNTEAFF.

The sample holds a few counts of this clonotype. The chain combines TRBV14 with TRBJ1-1, with unresolved D. From germline, CDR1 is SGHDN and CDR2 FVKESK. V shed 1 base and J shed 9 bases, with 6 bases lying between them. The CDR3 length is 11 residues. CDR3 sequence reads: CASSQAGKAFF. The CDR3 DNA sequence: TGTGCCAGCAGCCAAGCGGGAAAAGCTTTCTTT.

This sequence joins TRBV5-1 and TRBJ2-7; D may be TRBD1 (6 bases). V lost 2 bases, J lost 2 bases, and 17 bases lay in between. CDR3 length: 16 amino acids. Germline V lookup: CDR1 SGHRS, CDR2 YFSETQ. CDR3 protein: CASSLGVRDTPYEQYF. In nucleotides, the CDR3 is TGCGCCAGCAGCTTAGGAGTTCGGGACACACCCTACGAGCAGTACTTC.

This clonotype was seen many times. This chain connects TRBV20-1 to TRBJ2-7; D gene unclear. Germline V lookup: CDR1 DFQATT, CDR2 SNEGSKA (reference sequence). The CDR3 extends over 15 amino acids. Trimming removed 2 bases from V and 5 bases from J, with 19 bases in between. This chain's CDR3 is CSARSPRRPGNEQYF. The CDR3 DNA reads as TGCAGTGCTAGATCTCCTCGGAGACCAGGCAACGAGCAGTACTTC.

This clonotype occurred many times. The genes are TRBV7-3 and TRBJ2-1; weak D call: TRBD1 (6 bases). This CDR3 has 14 amino acids. Germline V CDR1 and CDR2: SGHTA, FQGTGA. V shed 5 bases and J shed 7 bases, with 15 bases lying between them. The CDR3 nucleotides are TGTGCCAGCAGCCATGGGGGCGGGTGGAATGAGCAGTTCTTC. Translated: CASSHGGGWNEQFF.

This clonotype has ten or more counts. The J gene is TRBJ1-5, the V gene TRBV12-5, with D uncertain. The germline V gene encodes CDR1 LGHNT and CDR2 FRNRAP. This CDR3 contains 13 residues. V was clipped by 5 bases and J by 3 bases, with 8 bases between them. The CDR3 nucleotides are TGTGCTAGTGGTCTGGCCCTCAATCAGCCCCAGCATTTT. Protein sequence: CASGLALNQPQHF.

This clonotype was seen just once. A single base separates this from a much larger clone, so it may be a read error. The V gene is TRBV27, the J gene TRBJ2-3; 10 nucleotides align to TRBD2. The CDR3 totals 15 residues. Germline V gene data show CDR1 as MNHEY and CDR2 as SMNVEV (reference sequence). Losses at the gene ends were 3 bases for V and 5 bases for J; bases not matched to a gene: 5. The CDR3 loop reads CASSFLAGALDTQYF. The CDR3 DNA reads TGTGCCAGCAGTTTTCTAGCGGGGGCATTAGATACGCAGTATTTT.

This chain joins TRBV30 and TRBJ2-1; 8 positions agree with TRBD2. V shed 6 bases and J 2 bases; nucleotides not matched to a gene: 6. Per the germline V gene, CDR1 is GTSNPN and CDR2 is SVGIG (reference sequence). The CDR3 is made up of 14 amino acids. CDR3 DNA: TGTGCCTGCTTACTAGCGGATACCTACAATGAGCAGTTCTTC. The encoded protein is CACLLADTYNEQFF.

This clonotype was detected ten times or more. This sequence joins TRBV10-3 and TRBJ1-1; 10 bases align to TRBD1. Trimming took 0 bases from V and 8 from J; bases not matched to a gene: 6. The CDR3 loop spans 15 amino acids. Germline CDR1 ENHRY, CDR2 SYGVKD. DNA of the CDR3: TGTGCCATCAGTGAGTCCCGGACAGGGGGAGGCGAAGCTTTCTTT. It specifies CAISESRTGGGEAFF.